This T cell receptor (beta chain) emerged from a study of cytomegalovirus exposure and HLA in healthy donors. The study, taken as a whole, reports: Serostatus for CMV was the only available immune exposure information.

Primers included in the PCR were 60 Vbeta and 13 Jbeta primers. The method was immunoSEQ multiplex PCR; TCRdb's version includes in-frame clones alone and lacks a portion of them. In the table there are 150,000 to 200,000 clones, nearly 80% of which are singletons. This CDR3 is 15 amino acids long. J was trimmed by 0 bases and V by 2 bases; bases with no gene match: 3. Per the germline V gene, CDR1 is MGHDK and CDR2 is SYGVNS. A note on this clone: Its target is unknown.

The sequence derives from a woman aged 40 to 50 in good health and CMV-seronegative. The sequencing sample was made of PBMCs. The chain links TRBV25-1 to TRBJ2-5; 7 bases fit TRBD2. The CDR3 sequence is CASSEGGSNQETQYF. DNA for the CDR3: TGTGCCAGCAGTGAAGGCGGGAGCAACCAAGAGACCCAGTACTTC.